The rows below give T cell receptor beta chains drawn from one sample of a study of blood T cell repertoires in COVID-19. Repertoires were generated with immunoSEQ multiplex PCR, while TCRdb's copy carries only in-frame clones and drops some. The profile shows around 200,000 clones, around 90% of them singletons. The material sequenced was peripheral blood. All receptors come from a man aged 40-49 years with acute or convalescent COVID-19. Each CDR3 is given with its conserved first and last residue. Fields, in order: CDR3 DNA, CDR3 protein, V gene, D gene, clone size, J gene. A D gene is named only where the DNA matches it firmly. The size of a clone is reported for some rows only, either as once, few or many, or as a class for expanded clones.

TGTGCCAGCAGCTACACTCGGGATATCACCTACGAGCAGTACTTC | CASSYTRDITYEQYF | TRBV7-9 | - | - | TRBJ2-7
TGCGCCAGCAGCCAATGGACTAGCGGGGCGCTCACAGATACGCAGTATTTT | CASSQWTSGALTDTQYF | TRBV4-1 | TRBD2 | - | TRBJ2-3
TGCGCCAGCAGCTTGCAGGGAATGCGATACAATGAGCAGTTCTTC | CASSLQGMRYNEQFF | TRBV5-1 | - | - | TRBJ2-1
TGTGCCACCTCTGGACACTCTGGGGCCAACGTCCTGACTTTC | CATSGHSGANVLTF | TRBV24-1 | - | once | TRBJ2-6
TGTGCCAGCAGTCAAACCGGGACTTTCTACAATGAGCAGTTCTTC | CASSQTGTFYNEQFF | TRBV6-5 | - | once | TRBJ2-1
TGCGCCAGCAGCCAAGAACCTATTAGGCGGGGGGCCTCCCTCCTCGGAGAGACCCAGTACTTC | CASSQEPIRRGASLLGETQYF | TRBV4-3 | TRBD2 | - | TRBJ2-5
TGTGCCAGCAGCTTGACCGGGACAGGTAGCAATGAGCAGTTCTTC | CASSLTGTGSNEQFF | TRBV7-2 | TRBD1 | - | TRBJ2-1
TGTGCCAGCAGCCAAGATTCGGAGGTTAGCCGCACGAACACCGGGGAGCTGTTTTTT | CASSQDSEVSRTNTGELFF | TRBV3-1/TRBV3-2 | - | - | TRBJ2-2
TGTGCCAGCAGCTCAGCCTCTGGGGGGGGCTATAAGGGCTACACCTTC | CASSSASGGGYKGYTF | TRBV25-1 | - | - | TRBJ1-2
TGTGCCCTAGAAGGGGGGACTAGTAATTCACCCCTCCACTTT | CALEGGTSNSPLHF | TRBV30 | - | - | TRBJ1-6
TGTGCCAGCAGCATCAGGGGAACTGAAGCTTTCTTT | CASSIRGTEAFF | TRBV7-2 | - | - | TRBJ1-1
TGTGCCAGCAGTGGTGCCGGGACAGACAATTCACCCCTCCACTTT | CASSGAGTDNSPLHF | TRBV6-7 | TRBD1 | - | TRBJ1-6
TGCGCCAGCAGCTTGGCCTCGCAGTCGGAGACCCAGTACTTC | CASSLASQSETQYF | TRBV5-1 | - | - | TRBJ2-5